These 14 T cell receptor beta chains were all obtained from the same sample, sequenced in a study of cytomegalovirus exposure and HLA in healthy donors. Sequencing used immunoSEQ multiplex PCR; TCRdb keeps in-frame clones, though not all of them. Of 250,000 to 350,000 clones in the sample, roughly 90% are singletons; the top ten hold about 0.9%. What was sequenced was PBMCs. The receptors here all came from a woman under 30 in good health and CMV-seronegative.

The rearrangement uses TRBV2 and TRBJ2-3; the match to TRBD2 covers 9 bases. V shed 5 bases, J shed 0 bases, and the junction held 3 bases outside the gene matches. CDR1 SNHLY and CDR2 FYNNEI come from the germline V gene. The CDR3 has 15 amino acids. The CDR3 DNA reads TGTGCCAGCAGTTCTAGCGGGATGAGCACAGATACGCAGTATTTT. It translates to CASSSSGMSTDTQYF.

The chain combines TRBV5-4 with TRBJ1-2; 7 bases line up with TRBD1. This CDR3 is built from 14 residues. V trimming: 0 bases; J trimming: 8 bases; junction bases outside the gene matches: 7. CDR1 is SGHNT and CDR2 is YYREEE in the germline V gene (reference sequence). The CDR3 here is CASSLGTGLSGYTF. The CDR3 region has the DNA TGTGCCAGCAGCTTGGGGACAGGACTGTCGGGCTACACCTTC.

The V and J genes are TRBV28 and TRBJ2-1; possible D gene TRBD2, 6 bases. The V end lost 6 bases, the J end lost 8 bases, and 20 bases lay between the germline ends. CDR1 MDHEN and CDR2 SYDVKM come from the germline V gene. The CDR3 spans 15 residues. CDR3 nucleotide sequence: TGTGCCAGCAGACCAGGTGGCGGGACCTTGGATGAGCAGTTCTTC. Its protein is CASRPGGGTLDEQFF. Complete variable domain (other parts from reference TRBV28 and TRBJ2-1): DVKVTQSSRYLVKRTGEKVFLECVQDMDHENMFWYRQDPGLGLRLIYFSYDVKMKEKGDIPEGYSVSREKKERFSLILESASTNQTSMYLCASRPGGGTLDEQFFGPGTRLTVL.

This clone came up once. The chain uses TRBV28 and TRBJ1-4, with D tentatively TRBD1 (5 bases). Trimming took 6 bases from V and 5 from J, leaving 16 bases between them. Germline V gives CDR1 MDHEN, CDR2 SYDVKM. This CDR3 region has 15 residues. The CDR3 DNA reads as TGTGCCAGCAGCCTTCAGGGAAAATCGAATGAAAAACTGTTTTTT. This sequence encodes CASSLQGKSNEKLFF. Looking up the rest from reference TRBV28 and TRBJ1-4 gives the full variable domain: DVKVTQSSRYLVKRTGEKVFLECVQDMDHENMFWYRQDPGLGLRLIYFSYDVKMKEKGDIPEGYSVSREKKERFSLILESASTNQTSMYLCASSLQGKSNEKLFFGSGTQLSVL.

The J gene is TRBJ2-5, the V gene TRBV28; 10 nucleotides line up with TRBD1. Germline CDR1 is MDHEN and CDR2 is SYDVKM. This CDR3 comprises 14 residues. V lost 8 bases and J lost 5; bases outside the gene matches: 8. CDR3 bases: TGTGCCAGCGGTATTGGGACAGGGGTGGAGACCCAGTACTTC. Translating it yields CASGIGTGVETQYF.

V and J are TRBV28 and TRBJ1-1; the D is unclear. CDR3 length: 11 amino acids. V lost 4 bases and J 6 bases, leaving 6 bases between the germline ends. The V gene's germline CDR1 is MDHEN and CDR2 SYDVKM. The CDR3 protein is CASSSAPEAFF. CDR3 DNA sequence: TGTGCCAGCAGTTCAGCGCCTGAAGCTTTCTTT.

The chain recombines TRBV6-1 with TRBJ2-3; 7 bases line up with TRBD2. V shed 2 bases and J 2 bases; nucleotides not matched to a gene: 7. The length of the CDR3 is 16 residues. CDR1 and CDR2 from the germline V gene are MNHNS and SASEGT. The CDR3 is CASSERAGKYTDTQYF. The CDR3 region has the DNA TGTGCCAGCAGTGAACGAGCGGGAAAATACACAGATACGCAGTATTTT.

There are a few counts of this clone. The chain carries TRBV9 and TRBJ2-5; 9 nucleotides line up with TRBD1. J gave up 5 bases and V 3 bases, and 2 bases lay outside the gene matches. The CDR3 extends over 13 amino acids. CDR1 is SGDLS and CDR2 is YYNGEE in the germline V gene. CDR3 coding DNA: TGTGCCAGCAGCGGAGGACAGGGGGAGACCCAGTACTTC. This translates into CASSGGQGETQYF.

The chain couples TRBV28 to TRBJ1-4; 8 positions agree with TRBD1. Trimming cost V 5 bases and J 4 bases; bases outside gene matches: 6. CDR3 size: 15 residues. Germline V gene data show CDR1 as MDHEN and CDR2 as SYDVKM. CDR3 in amino acids: CASSQGQGDNEKLFF. DNA for the CDR3: TGTGCCAGCAGTCAAGGACAGGGAGATAATGAAAAACTGTTTTTT.

The chain combines TRBV5-1 with TRBJ2-3, with 14 bases identical to TRBD2. V lost 4 bases, J lost 5 bases, and 12 bases stayed unmatched. The CDR3 extends over 18 amino acids. CDR1 SGHRS and CDR2 YFSETQ come from the germline V gene. CDR3 nucleotide sequence: TGCGCCAGCAGCGAGACCGGGACTAGCGGGGGAGTCTTAGATACGCAGTATTTT. Residues: CASSETGTSGGVLDTQYF.

This chain links TRBV4-3 with TRBJ1-2, with D possibly matching TRBD1 (6 bases). V was clipped by 2 bases and J by 8 bases, with 21 bases between them. There are 16 residues in the CDR3. The germline V gene has CDR1 LGHNA and CDR2 YSLEER. In DNA form, the CDR3 reads TGCGCCAGCAGCCAACAGACCGGGACGACTGGGGGCGGCTACACCTTC. This sequence encodes CASSQQTGTTGGGYTF.

The chain uses TRBV7-3 and TRBJ2-1; 8 nucleotides agree with TRBD2. The trim removed 1 base at V and 4 bases at J, leaving 6 bases unmatched. Per the germline V gene, CDR1 is SGHTA and CDR2 is FQGTGA. This CDR3 comprises 16 residues. CDR3 DNA sequence: TGTGCCAGCAGCTTAAGTGCGGGACTAGTGTACAATGAGCAGTTCTTC. This translates into CASSLSAGLVYNEQFF.

The chain links TRBV7-2 to TRBJ2-1, with D possibly TRBD2 on 5 matching bases. CDR1 and CDR2 (germline): SGHTA, FQGNSA. The CDR3 is 13 residues long. The V gene lost 8 bases and the J gene lost 2 bases, with 10 bases spanning the gap. This CDR3 is CASAGVTYNEQFF. The CDR3 DNA follows: TGTGCCAGCGCCGGGGTGACCTACAATGAGCAGTTCTTC.

The chain couples TRBV29-1 to TRBJ1-2, with TRBD1 as a possible D gene (6 bases). In germline, CDR1 is SQVTM, CDR2 ANQGSEA. The CDR3 extends over 12 amino acids. The germline V and J ends were trimmed by 4 bases and 6 bases, with 12 bases remaining between them. This chain's CDR3 is CSVGYRADGYTF. In DNA form, the CDR3 reads TGCAGCGTTGGGTACAGGGCGGATGGCTACACCTTC.